This T cell receptor (beta chain) was identified in a study of OX40 agonist ivuxolimab in advanced cancers. The wider study: Patient treatment consisted of intravenous ivuxolimab administration every 2 weeks at 0.01 to 10 mg/kg. Study outcomes and limitations: Dosing at 0.1 to 3.0 mg/kg was accompanied by clonal expansion of CD4+ and CD8+ blood T cells by week 6. Averaged across samples, CD8+ T cells carried more expanded clones than CD4+ did.

The junction had 8 bases not matched to a gene; V was cut back by 4 bases and J by 3 bases. CDR1 is MGHRA and CDR2 is YSYEKL in the germline V gene. The CDR3 totals 16 residues. The method was immunoSEQ multiplex PCR; TCRdb's version includes in-frame clones alone and lacks a portion of them. The repertoire holds approximately 15,000 clones, with 85% to 90% as singletons. As for this clone: Its antigen is undetermined.

The TCR sequence derives from an adult with an advanced solid tumor such as melanoma, head and neck, liver or kidney cancer. This sequence joins TRBV4-1 and TRBJ2-1; 8 bases fit TRBD2. Sequenced material: CD4+ or CD8+ T cells sorted from blood, taken in a trial of the OX40 agonist ivuxolimab. The CDR3 coding sequence is TGCGCCAGCAGCCGCAGCGGGAGTTGGGACTACAATGAGCAGTTCTTC. This codes for CASSRSGSWDYNEQFF.